The rows below give T cell receptor beta chains drawn from one sample of a study of beta chain features in type 1 diabetes. Produced via immunoSEQ multiplex PCR; TCRdb's table is partial and in-frame only. The table has 150,000 to 200,000 clones, about 10% seen once; the top ten hold about 0.75%. The sample comprised central memory CD4+ T cells from blood. All receptors come from a woman between 25 and 40 years old with type 1 diabetes. Each CDR3 is given with its conserved first and last residue. D genes are given only for firm matches. A clone size is listed for some rows: how often the clone was seen (once, few, many), or a class if it is expanded.

J gene: TRBJ1-1
CDR3 length: 14
V gene: TRBV18
D gene: NA
clone size: NA
CDR3 DNA: TGTGCCAGCTCACCAACAGGGAAGTACACTGAAGCTTTCTTT
CDR3 protein: CASSPTGKYTEAFF

J gene: TRBJ2-3
CDR3 length: 16
V gene: TRBV7-3
D gene: TRBD2
clone size: few
CDR3 DNA: TGTGCCAGCAGCTTAGGACTAGCGTTCGGCACAGATACGCAGTATTTT
CDR3 protein: CASSLGLAFGTDTQYF

J gene: TRBJ1-5
CDR3 length: 16
V gene: TRBV9
D gene: NA
clone size: few
CDR3 DNA: TGTGCCAGCAGCGTAGGGGCAGGATATAGCAATCAGCCCCAGCATTTT
CDR3 protein: CASSVGAGYSNQPQHF

J gene: TRBJ2-7
CDR3 length: 16
V gene: TRBV2
D gene: TRBD1
clone size: few
CDR3 DNA: TGTGCCAGCAGTCCCCTTCCAGGGACAGGGACGGGGGAGCAGTACTTC
CDR3 protein: CASSPLPGTGTGEQYF

J gene: TRBJ1-4
CDR3 length: 13
V gene: TRBV5-1
D gene: NA
clone size: NA
CDR3 DNA: TGCGCCAGCAGTTCAAGAGTTAATGAAAAACTGTTTTTT
CDR3 protein: CASSSRVNEKLFF

J gene: TRBJ2-1
CDR3 length: 15
V gene: TRBV5-4
D gene: TRBD1
clone size: few
CDR3 DNA: TGTGCCAGCAGCTTTCGACAGGGGGATTACAATGAGCAGTTCTTC
CDR3 protein: CASSFRQGDYNEQFF

J gene: TRBJ2-1
CDR3 length: 16
V gene: TRBV5-1
D gene: TRBD2
clone size: NA
CDR3 DNA: TGCGCCAGCAGCTTATCGGGCGGGAGTCAGTACAATGAGCAGTTCTTC
CDR3 protein: CASSLSGGSQYNEQFF

J gene: TRBJ1-2
CDR3 length: 17
V gene: TRBV4-2
D gene: TRBD1
clone size: few
CDR3 DNA: TGTGCCAGCAGCCAAGATCTAAGACAGGGTTCCGGCTATGGCTACACCTTC
CDR3 protein: CASSQDLRQGSGYGYTF

J gene: TRBJ2-1
CDR3 length: 17
V gene: TRBV9
D gene: TRBD2
clone size: NA
CDR3 DNA: TGTGCCAGCAGCTCCCGCCGGCTAGCGGGAGTGAACAATGAGCAGTTCTTC
CDR3 protein: CASSSRRLAGVNNEQFF

J gene: TRBJ1-4
CDR3 length: 16
V gene: TRBV19
D gene: NA
clone size: NA
CDR3 DNA: TGTGCCAGTAGTCCAATCTCCGGGACATCGAATGAAAAACTGTTTTTT
CDR3 protein: CASSPISGTSNEKLFF

J gene: TRBJ1-2
CDR3 length: 15
V gene: TRBV18
D gene: NA
clone size: NA
CDR3 DNA: TGTGCCAGCTCCCTTGGAGGATCAGGGGCAAATGGCTACACCTTC
CDR3 protein: CASSLGGSGANGYTF

J gene: TRBJ2-1
CDR3 length: 15
V gene: TRBV5-1
D gene: TRBD2
clone size: NA
CDR3 DNA: TGCGCCAGCAGCTTCGATCTAGCGGCCTACAATGAGCAGTTCTTC
CDR3 protein: CASSFDLAAYNEQFF

J gene: TRBJ2-2
CDR3 length: 16
V gene: TRBV9
D gene: TRBD1
clone size: NA
CDR3 DNA: TGTGCCAGCAGCAGACAGGGCCCCCCGAACACCGGGGAGCTGTTTTTT
CDR3 protein: CASSRQGPPNTGELFF

J gene: TRBJ2-3
CDR3 length: 12
V gene: TRBV2
D gene: NA
clone size: many
CDR3 DNA: TGTGCCAGCAGTATAGCTACAGATACGCAGTATTTT
CDR3 protein: CASSIATDTQYF

J gene: TRBJ2-2
CDR3 length: 15
V gene: TRBV9
D gene: NA
clone size: NA
CDR3 DNA: TGTGCCAGCAGCCCTTTAGGGGGTGGTATCGGGGAGCTGTTTTTT
CDR3 protein: CASSPLGGGIGELFF

J gene: TRBJ2-3
CDR3 length: 15
V gene: TRBV5-1
D gene: NA
clone size: few
CDR3 DNA: TGCGCCAGCAGCTTGATAGGGGAAAACACAGATACGCAGTATTTT
CDR3 protein: CASSLIGENTDTQYF

J gene: TRBJ2-3
CDR3 length: 15
V gene: TRBV6-6
D gene: TRBD2
clone size: NA
CDR3 DNA: TGTGCCAGCAGAATAGCGGGGTCAAACACAGATACGCAGTATTTT
CDR3 protein: CASRIAGSNTDTQYF

J gene: TRBJ2-5
CDR3 length: 13
V gene: TRBV27
D gene: NA
clone size: NA
CDR3 DNA: TGTGCCAGCAGTTCAGGAGGGCTGGAGACCCAGTACTTC
CDR3 protein: CASSSGGLETQYF

J gene: TRBJ1-5
CDR3 length: 13
V gene: TRBV30
D gene: NA
clone size: few
CDR3 DNA: TGTGCCTGGGCCGGGACAACTTATCAGCCCCAGCATTTT
CDR3 protein: CAWAGTTYQPQHF

J gene: TRBJ2-7
CDR3 length: 18
V gene: TRBV5-1
D gene: TRBD2
clone size: few
CDR3 DNA: TGCGCCAGCAGCTTGGGACTAGCGGCCCCGGAACTCTCCTACGAGCAGTACTTC
CDR3 protein: CASSLGLAAPELSYEQYF